The 14 T cell receptor beta chains below all came from one sample that was sequenced in a study of cytomegalovirus exposure and HLA in healthy donors (dated by TCRdb to about 2017). The library was produced with the immunoSEQ multiplex PCR assay. For the multiplex PCR, a mixture combining 60 forward primers for TCR Vbeta segments and 13 reverse primers for TCR Jbeta segments was used. TCRdb's version of the immuneACCESS table is confined to in-frame rearrangements and falls short of the full clone set. An unresolved V gene accounts for under half of the shortfall where checked; the remainder is of unknown origin. In all, the sample holds roughly 63,000 clones, and approximately 71% of those were seen once. The ten largest clones represent approximately 24% of the sample. The sequenced sample was PBMCs. Source of these receptors: a woman aged 40 to 50 in good health and CMV-seropositive.

V usage is TRBV19 and J usage is TRBJ2-7, with TRBD2 matching 7 bases. Germline lookup yields CDR1 LNHDA and CDR2 SQIVND (reference sequence). This CDR3 contains 14 residues. Germline trimming cut 11 bases from V and 6 bases from J; bases unmatched to any gene: 16. The CDR3 coding sequence is TGTGCCCTCCACGGGGGGATCTCTGGACTCGAGCAGTACTTC. It translates to CALHGGISGLEQYF.

This clone was observed a handful of times. The rearrangement uses TRBV6-4 and TRBJ2-2; tentatively, D is TRBD1 (6 bases). The CDR3 extends over 15 amino acids. V was pared by 6 bases and J by 4 bases, with 15 bases between. CDR1 MRHNA and CDR2 SNTAGT come from the germline V gene. The CDR3 reads CASRETGSATGELFF. CDR3 nucleotides: TGTGCCAGCAGAGAAACAGGGTCGGCCACCGGGGAGCTGTTTTTT.

This clone was counted a few times. The chain carries TRBV7-8 and TRBJ2-1; 7 nucleotides agree with TRBD1. CDR3 length: 17 residues. Germline values: CDR1 SGHVS, CDR2 FQNEAQ. Unmatched junction bases numbered 13, after V lost 1 base and J lost 7 bases. CDR3 sequence reads: CASSLEGAGPQWNEQFF. CDR3 sequence (DNA): TGTGCCAGCAGCTTAGAGGGGGCCGGGCCCCAGTGGAATGAGCAGTTCTTC.

The rearrangement links TRBV6-1 to TRBJ1-2; no definite D call. From germline, CDR1 is MNHNS and CDR2 SASEGT. CDR3 length: 15 amino acids. V lost 0 bases and J lost 4, with 12 bases in between. The CDR3 spells CASSEARNSLYGYTF. In nucleotides, the CDR3 is TGTGCCAGCAGTGAAGCCCGGAACAGCCTCTATGGCTACACCTTC.

CDR3 sequence: CASSPDRGIGYGYTF. The CDR3 region has the DNA TGTGCCAGCAGCCCCGACAGGGGGATCGGCTATGGCTACACCTTC. The chain is built from TRBV7-2 and TRBJ1-2, with 9 bases matching TRBD1. This CDR3 spans 15 amino acids. V gave up 5 bases and J gave up 4 bases; unmatched junction bases: 8. The germline CDR1 and CDR2 sequences are SGHTA and FQGNSA.

The chain employs TRBV10-2 and TRBJ2-7, with TRBD2 matching over 7 bases. The ends lost 6 bases at V and 1 base at J; junction bases unmatched: 6. In germline, CDR1 is WSHSY, CDR2 SAAADI. This CDR3 spans 14 amino acids. The CDR3 sequence: CASRTGTNSYEQYF. CDR3 sequence (DNA): TGCGCCAGCAGAACCGGGACTAATTCCTACGAGCAGTACTTC.

In this sample, this clone turned up a few times. The chain uses TRBV2 and TRBJ2-5; tentative D call: TRBD2 (7 bases). Per germline, CDR1 SNHLY and CDR2 FYNNEI. The V gene lost 7 bases and the J gene lost 5 bases, with 23 bases spanning the gap. The CDR3 spans 16 residues. This chain's CDR3 is CASTKTGTTLRETQYF. In nucleotides, the CDR3 is TGTGCCAGCACCAAAACAGGGACTACCCTGCGGGAGACCCAGTACTTC.

This sequence joins TRBV14 and TRBJ1-2, with D uncertain. The CDR3 length is 13 residues. V lost 0 bases and J 4 bases, leaving 6 bases between the germline ends. Germline V lookup: CDR1 SGHDN, CDR2 FVKESK. The CDR3 loop reads CASSQDGSYGYTF. CDR3 nucleotide sequence: TGTGCCAGCAGCCAAGACGGGAGCTATGGCTACACCTTC.

The J gene is TRBJ2-5, the V gene TRBV19, with D perhaps matching TRBD1 (6 bases). The J call could be wrong; TRBJ2-7 is a better fit for the DNA end. The CDR3 consists of 15 residues. The germline V gene has CDR1 LNHDA and CDR2 SQIVND (reference sequence). Here the CDR3 reads CASSTTFTGSYEQYF. The CDR3 DNA follows: TGTGCCAGTAGTACCACCTTTACAGGGAGCTACGAGCAGTACTTC.

This sequence joins TRBV19 and TRBJ1-4; 8 positions match TRBD1. CDR3 length: 15 residues. With 7 bases clipped from V and 4 bases from J, the junction kept 8 bases outside the gene matches. Germline values: CDR1 LNHDA, CDR2 SQIVND (reference sequence). The CDR3 loop reads CASTLGQGRNEKLFF. The CDR3 DNA reads TGTGCCAGTACCCTAGGACAGGGCCGTAATGAAAAACTGTTTTTT.

The chain combines TRBV30 with TRBJ2-2; D remains ambiguous. This CDR3 has 14 residues. Germline loops: CDR1 GTSNPN, CDR2 SVGIG (reference sequence). Trimming removed 6 bases at V and 2 bases at J, with 13 bases between. CDR3 region: CACALQFNTGELFF. The CDR3 DNA reads as TGTGCCTGCGCCTTACAGTTTAACACCGGGGAGCTGTTTTTT. Drawing the rest from reference TRBV30 and TRBJ2-2, the complete variable domain is SQTIHQWPATLVQPVGSPLSLECTVEGTSNPNLYWYRQAAGRGLQLLFYSVGIGQISSEVPQNLSASRPQDRQFILSSKKLLLSDSGFYLCACALQFNTGELFFGEGSRLTVL.

The chain joins TRBV5-4 to TRBJ2-6; 9 bases align to TRBD1. The V gene end was trimmed by 6 bases and the J gene end by 1 base; junction bases not matched to a gene: 8. CDR1 and CDR2 from the germline V gene are SGHNT and YYREEE (reference sequence). There are 17 residues in the CDR3. The CDR3, as DNA: TGTGCCAGCACCCAAACAGGGGGCGCGTCTGGGGCCAACGTCCTGACTTTC. It translates to CASTQTGGASGANVLTF.

The chain joins TRBV7-2 to TRBJ1-2, with 7 bases matching TRBD1. The J segment lost 6 bases and the V segment lost 3 bases, leaving 10 bases of the junction unmatched. CDR3 length equals 15 residues. From germline, CDR1 is SGHTA and CDR2 FQGNSA. The CDR3 region is CASSFAHRDSDGYTF. The CDR3 bases are TGTGCCAGCAGCTTTGCCCACCGGGACAGCGATGGCTACACCTTC.

The chain recombines TRBV5-4 with TRBJ1-1; D unclear. The V end was cut by 6 bases, the J end by 4 bases, with 19 bases between. Germline V gives CDR1 SGHNT, CDR2 YYREEE (reference sequence). The CDR3 covers 15 residues. DNA of the CDR3: TGTGCCAGCAAGGTGGCCGACGGCGGGGTCACTGAAGCTTTCTTT. Protein product: CASKVADGGVTEAFF.